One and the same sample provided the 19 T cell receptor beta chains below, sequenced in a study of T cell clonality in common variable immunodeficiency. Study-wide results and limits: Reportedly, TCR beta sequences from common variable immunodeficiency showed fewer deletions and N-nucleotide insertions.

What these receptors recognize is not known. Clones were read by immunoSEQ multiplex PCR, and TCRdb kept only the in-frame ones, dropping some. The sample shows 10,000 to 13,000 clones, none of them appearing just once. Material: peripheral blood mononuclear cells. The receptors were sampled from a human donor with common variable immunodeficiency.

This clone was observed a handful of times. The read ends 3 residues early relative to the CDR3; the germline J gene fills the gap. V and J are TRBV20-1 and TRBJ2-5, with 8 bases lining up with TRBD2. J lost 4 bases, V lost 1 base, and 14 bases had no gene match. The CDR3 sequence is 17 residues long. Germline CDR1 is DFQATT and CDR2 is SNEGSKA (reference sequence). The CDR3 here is CSARGGAGGRRLETQYF. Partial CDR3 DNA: TGCAGTGCTAGAGGCGGCGCTGGCGGGAGGAGATTAGAGACC.

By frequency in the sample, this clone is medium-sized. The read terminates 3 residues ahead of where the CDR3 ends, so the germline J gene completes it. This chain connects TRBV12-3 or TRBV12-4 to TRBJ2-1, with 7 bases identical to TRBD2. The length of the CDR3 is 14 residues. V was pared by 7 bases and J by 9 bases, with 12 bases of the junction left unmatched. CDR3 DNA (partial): TGTGCCAGCACCCGGTTAAGCGGGAAGGGTGAG. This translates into CASTRLSGKGE. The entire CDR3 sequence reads CASTRLSGKGEQFF.

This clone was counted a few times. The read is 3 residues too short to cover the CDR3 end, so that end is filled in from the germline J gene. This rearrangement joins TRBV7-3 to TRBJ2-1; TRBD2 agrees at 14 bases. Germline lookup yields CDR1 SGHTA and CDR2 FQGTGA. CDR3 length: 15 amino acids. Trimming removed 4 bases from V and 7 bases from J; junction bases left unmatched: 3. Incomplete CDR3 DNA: TGTGCCAGCAGCTCGGGACTAGCGGGAGTGAATGAG. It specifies CASSSGLAGVNE. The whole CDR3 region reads CASSSGLAGVNEQFF.

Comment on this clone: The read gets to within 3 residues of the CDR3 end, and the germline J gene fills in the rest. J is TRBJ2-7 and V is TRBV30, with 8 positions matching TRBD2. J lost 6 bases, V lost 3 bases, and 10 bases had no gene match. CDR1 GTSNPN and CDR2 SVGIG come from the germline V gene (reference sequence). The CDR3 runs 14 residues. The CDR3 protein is CAWSASPAGVEQYF. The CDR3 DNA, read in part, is TGTGCCTGGAGCGCTTCGCCAGCGGGAGTCGAG.

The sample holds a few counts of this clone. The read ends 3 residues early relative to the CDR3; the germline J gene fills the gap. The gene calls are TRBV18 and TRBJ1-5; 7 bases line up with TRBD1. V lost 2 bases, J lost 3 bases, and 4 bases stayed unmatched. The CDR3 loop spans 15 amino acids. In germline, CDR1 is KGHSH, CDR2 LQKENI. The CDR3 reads CASSPGTVSNQPQHF. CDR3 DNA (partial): TGTGCCAGCTCACCAGGGACAGTATCCAATCAGCCC.

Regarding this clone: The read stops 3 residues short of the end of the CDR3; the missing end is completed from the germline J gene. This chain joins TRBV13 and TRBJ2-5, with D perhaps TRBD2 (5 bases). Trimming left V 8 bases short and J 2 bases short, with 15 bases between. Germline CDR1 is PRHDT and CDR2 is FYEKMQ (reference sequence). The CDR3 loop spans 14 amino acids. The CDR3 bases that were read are TGTGCCAGCGCAAGAAACGGGGTTCAAGAGACC. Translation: CASARNGVQET. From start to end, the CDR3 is CASARNGVQETQYF. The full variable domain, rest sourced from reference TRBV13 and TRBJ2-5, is AAGVIQSPRHLIKEKRETATLKCYPIPRHDTVYWYQQGPGQDPQFLISFYEKMQSDKGSIPDRFSAQQFSDYHSELNMSSLELGDSALYFCASARNGVQETQYFGPGTRLLVL.

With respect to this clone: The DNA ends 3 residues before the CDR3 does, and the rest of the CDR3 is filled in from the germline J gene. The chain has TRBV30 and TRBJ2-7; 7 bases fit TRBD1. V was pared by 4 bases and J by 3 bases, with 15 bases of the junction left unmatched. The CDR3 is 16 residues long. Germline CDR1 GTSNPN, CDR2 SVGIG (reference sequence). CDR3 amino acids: CAWTGQRTHGVYEQYF. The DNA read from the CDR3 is TGTGCCTGGACGGGACAGCGGACACACGGAGTCTACGAG.

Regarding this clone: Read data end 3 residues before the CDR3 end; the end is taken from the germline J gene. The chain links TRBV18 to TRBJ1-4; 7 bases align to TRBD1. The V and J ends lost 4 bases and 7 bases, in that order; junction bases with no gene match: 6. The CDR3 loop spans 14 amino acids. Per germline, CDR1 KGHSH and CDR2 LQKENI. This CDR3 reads CASSRDRESEKLFF. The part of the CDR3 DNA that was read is TGTGCCAGCTCACGAGACAGGGAGAGTGAAAAA.

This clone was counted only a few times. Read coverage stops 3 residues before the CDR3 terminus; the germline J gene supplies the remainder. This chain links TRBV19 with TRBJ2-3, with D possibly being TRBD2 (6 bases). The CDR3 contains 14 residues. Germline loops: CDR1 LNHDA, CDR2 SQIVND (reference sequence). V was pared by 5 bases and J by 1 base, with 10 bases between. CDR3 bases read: TGTGCCAGTAGTCCTGGGACTGGCACAGATACG. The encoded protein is CASSPGTGTDT. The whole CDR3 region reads CASSPGTGTDTQYF.

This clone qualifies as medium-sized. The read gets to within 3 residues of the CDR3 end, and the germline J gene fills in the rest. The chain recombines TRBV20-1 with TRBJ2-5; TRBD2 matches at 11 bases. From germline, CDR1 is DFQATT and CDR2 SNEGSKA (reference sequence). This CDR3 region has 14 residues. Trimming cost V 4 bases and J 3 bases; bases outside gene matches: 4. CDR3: CSAMTSGIKETQYF. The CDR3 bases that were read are TGCAGTGCTATGACTAGCGGGATCAAAGAGACC.

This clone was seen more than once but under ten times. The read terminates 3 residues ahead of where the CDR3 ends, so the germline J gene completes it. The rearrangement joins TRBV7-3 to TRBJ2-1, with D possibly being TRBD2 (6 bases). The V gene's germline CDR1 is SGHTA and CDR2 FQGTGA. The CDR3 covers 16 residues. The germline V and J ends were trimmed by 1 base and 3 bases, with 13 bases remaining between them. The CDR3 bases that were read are TGTGCCAGCAGCTTAAGGTTCGCGGGAAGCTACAATGAG. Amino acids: CASSLRFAGSYNE. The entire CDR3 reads CASSLRFAGSYNEQFF. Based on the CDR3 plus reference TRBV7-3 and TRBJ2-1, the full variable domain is GAGVSQTPSNKVTEKGKYVELRCDPISGHTALYWYRQSLGQGPEFLIYFQGTGAADDSGLPNDRFFAVRPEGSVSTLKIQRTERGDSAVYLCASSLRFAGSYNEQFFGPGTRLTVL.

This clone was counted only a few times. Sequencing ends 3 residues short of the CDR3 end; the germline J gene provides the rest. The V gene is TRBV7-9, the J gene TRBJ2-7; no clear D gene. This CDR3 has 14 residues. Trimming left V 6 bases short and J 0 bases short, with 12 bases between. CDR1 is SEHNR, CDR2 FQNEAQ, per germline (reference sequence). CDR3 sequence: CASSLTVNSYEQYF. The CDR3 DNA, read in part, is TGTGCCAGCAGTCTCACGGTGAACTCCTACGAG.

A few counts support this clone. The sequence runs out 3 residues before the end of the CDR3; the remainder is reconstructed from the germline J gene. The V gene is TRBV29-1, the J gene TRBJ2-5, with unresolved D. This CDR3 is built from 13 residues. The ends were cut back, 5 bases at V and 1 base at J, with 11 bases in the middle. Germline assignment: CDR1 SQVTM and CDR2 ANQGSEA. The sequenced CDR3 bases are TGCAGCGTTAGTATTAGCAGCCAAGAGACC. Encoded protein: CSVSISSQET. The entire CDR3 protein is CSVSISSQETQYF.

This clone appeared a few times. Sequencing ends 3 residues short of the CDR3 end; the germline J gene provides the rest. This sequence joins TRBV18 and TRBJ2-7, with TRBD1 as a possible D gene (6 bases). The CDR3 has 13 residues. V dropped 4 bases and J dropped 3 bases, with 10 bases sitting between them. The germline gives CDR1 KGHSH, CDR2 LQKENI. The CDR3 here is CASSRDTGYEQYF. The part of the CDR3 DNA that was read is TGTGCCAGCTCACGGGACACTGGCTACGAG.

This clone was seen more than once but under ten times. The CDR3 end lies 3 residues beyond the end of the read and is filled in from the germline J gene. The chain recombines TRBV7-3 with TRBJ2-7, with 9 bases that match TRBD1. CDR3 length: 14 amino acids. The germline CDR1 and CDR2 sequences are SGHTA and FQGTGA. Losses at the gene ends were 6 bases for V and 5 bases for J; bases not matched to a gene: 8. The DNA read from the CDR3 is TGTGCCAGCAGTGAAACAGGGGGCAGGGACGAG. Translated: CASSETGGRDE. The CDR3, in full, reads CASSETGGRDEQYF.

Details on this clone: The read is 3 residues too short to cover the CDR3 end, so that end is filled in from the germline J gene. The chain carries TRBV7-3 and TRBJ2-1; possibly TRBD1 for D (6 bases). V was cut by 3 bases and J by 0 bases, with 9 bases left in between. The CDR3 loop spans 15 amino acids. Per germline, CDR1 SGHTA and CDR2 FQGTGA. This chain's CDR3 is CASSFTGSSYNEQFF. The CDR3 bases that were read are TGTGCCAGCAGCTTCACAGGGAGCTCCTACAATGAG.

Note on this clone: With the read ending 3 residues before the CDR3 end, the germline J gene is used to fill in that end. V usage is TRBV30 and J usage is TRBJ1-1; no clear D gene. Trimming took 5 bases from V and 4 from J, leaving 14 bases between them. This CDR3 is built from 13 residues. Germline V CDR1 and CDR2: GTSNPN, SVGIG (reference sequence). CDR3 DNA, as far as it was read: TGTGCCTGGGAAATTGCGGGAGGCACTGAA. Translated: CAWEIAGGTE. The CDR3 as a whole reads CAWEIAGGTEAFF.

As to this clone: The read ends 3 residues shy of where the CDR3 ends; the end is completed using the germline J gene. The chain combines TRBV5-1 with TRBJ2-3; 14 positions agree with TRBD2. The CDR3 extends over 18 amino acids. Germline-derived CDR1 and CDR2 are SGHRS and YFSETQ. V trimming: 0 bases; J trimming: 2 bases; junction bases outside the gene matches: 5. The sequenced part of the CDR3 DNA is TGCGCCAGCAGCTTGGCCACGACTAGCGGGAGGGCCACAGATACG. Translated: CASSLATTSGRATDT. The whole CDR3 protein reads CASSLATTSGRATDTQYF. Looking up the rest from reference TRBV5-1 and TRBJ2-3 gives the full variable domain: KAGVTQTPRYLIKTRGQQVTLSCSPISGHRSVSWYQQTPGQGLQFLFEYFSETQRNKGNFPGRFSGRQFSNSRSEMNVSTLELGDSALYLCASSLATTSGRATDTQYFGPGTRLTVL.

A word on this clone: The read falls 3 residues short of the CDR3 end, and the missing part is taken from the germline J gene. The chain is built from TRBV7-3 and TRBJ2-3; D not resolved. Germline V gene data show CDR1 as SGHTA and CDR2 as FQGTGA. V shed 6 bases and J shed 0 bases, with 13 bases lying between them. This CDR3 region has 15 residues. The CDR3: CASRSGFSSTDTQYF. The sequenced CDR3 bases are TGTGCCAGCAGGAGTGGCTTCTCTAGCACAGATACG.